This is a list of T cell receptor beta chains from one sample in a study of cytomegalovirus exposure and HLA in healthy donors. The data were produced by immunoSEQ multiplex PCR, yet TCRdb's version contains in-frame clones alone and is incomplete. The profile shows 65,000 to 85,000 clones, about nine tenths of them singletons. The sequenced sample was PBMCs. The receptors originated from a woman under 40 in good health and CMV-seronegative. CDR3s include the opening cysteine and the closing phenylalanine or tryptophan. The order of the fields is V gene, CDR3 protein.

V: TRBV25-1
CDR3: CASRGSQGQGPHSYEQYF

V: TRBV27
CDR3: CASSLSGSGFTYEQYF

V: TRBV2
CDR3: CASTGQGNPNYEQYF

V: TRBV11-1
CDR3: CASSLSRASGTYEQYF

V: TRBV7-3
CDR3: CASSSQSTDTQYF

V: TRBV7-2
CDR3: CASSLSSSVKEKLFF

V: TRBV2
CDR3: CASSDYSQDTQYF

V: TRBV7-9
CDR3: CASSLGGTGNEQFF

V: TRBV29-1
CDR3: CSVDRPGFEAFF

V: TRBV19
CDR3: CASSMQDNEQFF

V: TRBV9
CDR3: CASSVTGASYEQYF

V: TRBV6-5
CDR3: CASKSRNEQFF

V: TRBV19
CDR3: CASSTRDRVEEKLFF

V: TRBV19
CDR3: CASSTPNRGYEQYF

V: TRBV11-3
CDR3: CASSLQATEAFF

V: TRBV7-3
CDR3: CASSFLRNTEAFF

V: TRBV28
CDR3: CASSLRPSKGNEQFF

V: TRBV6-5
CDR3: CASSDGGGNEKLFF

V: TRBV15
CDR3: CATSRVQGARHEQYF

V: TRBV7-2
CDR3: CASSLFGQGEETQYF

V: TRBV9
CDR3: CASTTSGTYNEQFF

V: TRBV7-9
CDR3: CASSLEGLGNTIYF

V: TRBV30
CDR3: CAWSEKSSVGSVYYEQYF

V: TRBV15
CDR3: CATSSGGAGNEKLFF

V: TRBV29-1
CDR3: CSAGTSSFYEQYF

V: TRBV28
CDR3: CASSPGSLDTQYF

V: TRBV2
CDR3: CASSFDTEAFF

V: TRBV27
CDR3: CASSSGNNQPQHF

V: TRBV5-1
CDR3: CASSLATSGDEQYF

V: TRBV7-7
CDR3: CASSLGGPGQVSGNTIYF

V: TRBV9
CDR3: CASSTNTGELFF

V: TRBV18
CDR3: CASSPLASGDTQYF

V: TRBV11-3
CDR3: CASSLGRLVGTDTQYF

V: TRBV9
CDR3: CASSPGGGVIYEQYF

V: TRBV19
CDR3: CASSPRGQSGSYEQYF

V: TRBV29-1
CDR3: CSVEGASYEQYF

V: TRBV30
CDR3: CAWSPHPINLAGGPGTDTQYF

V: TRBV11-2
CDR3: CASSLGASGYTDTQYF

V: TRBV4-3
CDR3: CASSQEDSPGYEQYF

V: TRBV2
CDR3: CASSERLAGASGELFF

V: TRBV2
CDR3: CASDGRAEYEQYF

V: TRBV30
CDR3: CAWSVLDYIYF

V: TRBV6-5
CDR3: CASSGGTGEYEQYF

V: TRBV18
CDR3: CASSRTAPAGNEKLFF

V: TRBV5-4
CDR3: CASSWTGGTETQYF

V: TRBV6-6
CDR3: CATGRGATDTQYF

V: TRBV11-3
CDR3: CASSLDSGSWDNEQFF

V: TRBV4-2
CDR3: CASSPRAPGVARSSYEQYF

V: TRBV5-1
CDR3: CASSGGQGGNEKLFF